These 21 T cell receptor beta chains were all obtained from the same sample, sequenced in a study of CD8 T cells in Susac syndrome. Random hexamers served to reverse transcribe about 0.45 to 1 ug RNA. MiXCR, applied by TCRdb to the immunoSEQ multiplex PCR reads, yields one record per CDR3 protein. The sample carries 170,000 or so distinct CDR3 sequences, about 94% recorded once. The sample taken for sequencing was CD4+ T cells from PBMCs. These receptors all stem from a human donor with Susac syndrome.

This clonotype has just one count. The chain combines TRBV4-1 with TRBJ1-6; D is possibly TRBD1 (6 bases). Germline lookup yields CDR1 MGHRA and CDR2 YSYEKL. Trimming took off 3 bases at V and 2 bases at J, with 11 bases between the two ends. This CDR3 spans 16 amino acids. For the CDR3, the DNA is TGCGCCAGCAGCCATCCATGGACAGCCTATAATTCACCCCTCCACTTT. Translating gives CASSHPWTAYNSPLHF.

The V and J genes are TRBV30 and TRBJ1-5; weak D call: TRBD1 (6 bases). The V end lost 5 bases, the J end lost 4 bases, and 12 bases lay between the germline ends. Looked up from germline, CDR1 is GTSNPN and CDR2 is SVGIG (reference sequence). CDR3 size: 13 residues. For the CDR3, the DNA is TGTGCCTGGCAAACAGGGAAAAATCAGCCCCAGCATTTT. Amino acids: CAWQTGKNQPQHF.

The CDR3 region is CSARGTSGRRNEQFF. In nucleotides, the CDR3 is TGCAGTGCTAGGGGGACTAGCGGGAGACGCAATGAGCAGTTCTTC. The chain joins TRBV20-1 to TRBJ2-1, with TRBD2 identical over 14 bases. With 3 bases clipped from V and 6 bases from J, the junction kept 4 bases outside the gene matches. Germline CDR1 is DFQATT and CDR2 is SNEGSKA (reference sequence). The CDR3 length is 15 residues.

This clonotype came up once. This chain uses TRBV29-1 with TRBJ1-3; no firm D call. V was trimmed by 5 bases and J by 0 bases, leaving 11 bases between them. Per the germline V gene, CDR1 is SQVTM and CDR2 is ANQGSEA. This CDR3 is 14 amino acids long. The CDR3 reads CSVSTVNSGNTIYF. CDR3 nucleotides: TGCAGCGTTTCAACAGTAAACTCTGGAAACACCATATATTTT.

J is TRBJ1-5 and V is TRBV28; D perhaps matches TRBD1 (5 bases). The germline V gene encodes CDR1 MDHEN and CDR2 SYDVKM. CDR3 length equals 14 residues. V lost 2 bases, J lost 3 bases, and 8 bases lay in between. CDR3 sequence: CASSLAGLNQPQHF. For the CDR3, the DNA is TGTGCCAGCAGTTTAGCAGGGCTCAATCAGCCCCAGCATTTT.

V usage is TRBV7-2 and J usage is TRBJ2-1; D remains unclear. Germline V gene data show CDR1 as SGHTA and CDR2 as FQGNSA. V was shortened by 1 base and J by 7 bases, with 14 bases between the two germline ends. The CDR3 has 15 amino acids. The CDR3 spells CASSLVGMGRNEQFF. As DNA, the CDR3 is TGTGCCAGCAGCTTAGTAGGGATGGGTAGGAATGAGCAGTTCTTC.

V gene TRBV18 combines with J gene TRBJ2-5, with 8 nucleotides matching TRBD1. Germline CDR1 reads KGHSH; CDR2 reads LQKENI. Trimming at V came to 5 bases and at J to 5 bases, leaving 13 bases not matched to a gene. The CDR3 totals 16 residues. The CDR3 DNA reads as TGTGCCAGCTCAAGCGCCAAGGGACAGGCGAGGGAGACCCAGTACTTC. The encoded protein is CASSSAKGQARETQYF.

V and J are TRBV3-1 and TRBJ2-7; D is perhaps TRBD1 (5 bases). Deletions cut 0 bases from V and 8 bases from J, with 14 bases between. The germline gives CDR1 LGHDT, CDR2 YNNKEL (reference sequence). The CDR3 length is 14 residues. CDR3 in DNA: TGTGCCAGCAGCCAAGAACCACGAGCAGGGAAGCAGTACTTC. Translated, it gives CASSQEPRAGKQYF.

The chain joins TRBV7-9 to TRBJ2-1; D uncertain. This CDR3 is built from 16 residues. Germline-derived CDR1 and CDR2 are SEHNR and FQNEAQ (reference sequence). V lost 7 bases and J lost 8, with 24 bases in between. The CDR3 DNA reads TGTGCCAGCACCCCCCCTAGGTTAAGGGATTATCATGAGCAGTTCTTC. Its translation is CASTPPRLRDYHEQFF. Variable domain in full (rest from reference TRBV7-9 and TRBJ2-1): DTGVSQNPRHKITKRGQNVTFRCDPISEHNRLYWYRQTLGQGPEFLTYFQNEAQLEKSRLLSDRFSAERPKGSFSTLEIQRTEQGDSAMYLCASTPPRLRDYHEQFFGPGTRLTVL.

The V call is TRBV29-1, the J call TRBJ1-1; tentative D call: TRBD1 (6 bases). CDR3 size: 10 residues. Trimming left V 6 bases short and J 8 bases short, with 10 bases between. CDR1 and CDR2 (germline): SQVTM, ANQGSEA. CDR3 loop: CSVLDSEAFF. CDR3 coding DNA: TGCAGCGTATTGGACAGCGAAGCTTTCTTT.

The chain is built from TRBV7-2 and TRBJ2-4; TRBD2 agrees at 8 bases. The germline V gene encodes CDR1 SGHTA and CDR2 FQGNSA. The J segment lost 5 bases and the V segment lost 7 bases, leaving 10 bases of the junction unmatched. The CDR3 contains 15 residues. As DNA, the CDR3 is TGTGCCAGCACCTCGGGAGGGGCAGGAGAAAACATTCAGTACTTC. The encoded protein is CASTSGGAGENIQYF. Supplemented by reference TRBV7-2 and TRBJ2-4, the full variable domain reads GAGVSQSPSNKVTEKGKDVELRCDPISGHTALYWYRQSLGQGLEFLIYFQGNSAPDKSGLPSDRFSAERTGGSVSTLTIQRTQQEDSAVYLCASTSGGAGENIQYFGAGTRLSVL.

This chain links TRBV20-1 with TRBJ2-2; a weak D match, TRBD2 (5 bases). The CDR3 consists of 14 residues. Trimming took off 1 base at V and 1 base at J, with 7 bases between the two ends. The V gene's germline CDR1 is DFQATT and CDR2 SNEGSKA (reference sequence). The CDR3 DNA is TGCAGTGCTAGAGCCCGGGGGAACACCGGGGAGCTGTTTTTT. It specifies CSARARGNTGELFF.

The chain uses TRBV20-1 and TRBJ2-3; 7 bases fit TRBD2. Germline V CDR1 and CDR2: DFQATT, SNEGSKA (reference sequence). Losses at the gene ends were 6 bases for V and 2 bases for J; bases not matched to a gene: 5. This CDR3 has 13 amino acids. DNA for the CDR3: TGCAGTGCGCCTACTAGCGCCACAGATACGCAGTATTTT. It yields the protein CSAPTSATDTQYF.

The sample holds one count of this clonotype. The V gene is TRBV5-6, the J gene TRBJ2-7; TRBD2 matches 7 bases. Germline-derived CDR1 and CDR2 are SGHDT and YYEEEE. This CDR3 contains 13 residues. The junction had 6 bases not matched to a gene; V was cut back by 4 bases and J by 5 bases. The chain's CDR3 is CASSAGLNDEQYF. As DNA, the CDR3 is TGTGCCAGCAGCGCGGGACTAAACGACGAGCAGTACTTC.

The V call is TRBV29-1, the J call TRBJ2-2; 9 bases are a match to TRBD2. Germline values: CDR1 SQVTM, CDR2 ANQGSEA. V lost 1 base to trimming and J lost 5 bases; unmatched junction nucleotides: 8. This CDR3 has 16 amino acids. CDR3 sequence (DNA): TGCAGCGTTGAAGTGCGCCTAGCGGGACGAACCGGGGAGCTGTTTTTT. Translating it yields CSVEVRLAGRTGELFF.

The chain employs TRBV13 and TRBJ2-2, with TRBD1 as a possible D gene (6 bases). This CDR3 has 12 amino acids. The V gene lost 5 bases and the J gene lost 8 bases, with 9 bases spanning the gap. Germline CDR1 is PRHDT and CDR2 is FYEKMQ (reference sequence). DNA for the CDR3: TGTGCCAGCAGCGTACAGGGAGGGGAGCTGTTTTTT. Amino acid sequence: CASSVQGGELFF.

The chain is built from TRBV18 and TRBJ1-6; the D is unclear. The ends were cut back, 4 bases at V and 0 bases at J, with 7 bases in the middle. Germline CDR1 KGHSH, CDR2 LQKENI. The CDR3 runs 15 residues. Written as DNA, the CDR3 is TGTGCCAGCTCACGTGGGAGCTCCTATAATTCACCCCTCCACTTT. It specifies CASSRGSSYNSPLHF.

The gene calls are TRBV2 and TRBJ2-4, with D possibly TRBD2 on 7 matching bases. V lost 6 bases to trimming and J lost 14 bases, with 14 bases between them. The CDR3 sequence is 11 residues long. CDR1 SNHLY and CDR2 FYNNEI come from the germline V gene. CDR3 bases: TGTGCCAGCAGGAGGGGGGGGGAAGAGTACTTC. Translated: CASRRGGEEYF.

The rearrangement joins TRBV30 to TRBJ2-7; 8 positions match TRBD1. Germline trimming cut 0 bases from V and 8 bases from J; bases unmatched to any gene: 6. The germline gives CDR1 GTSNPN, CDR2 SVGIG (reference sequence). The CDR3 loop spans 13 amino acids. CDR3 protein: CAWSVSDRGQQYF. The CDR3 bases are TGTGCCTGGAGTGTCTCCGACAGGGGCCAGCAGTACTTC.

This clonotype occurred once. The chain recombines TRBV10-3 with TRBJ1-1; no clear D gene. Germline loops: CDR1 ENHRY, CDR2 SYGVKD. V lost 0 bases and J 0 bases, leaving 8 bases between the germline ends. The CDR3 sequence is 15 residues long. The CDR3 coding sequence is TGTGCCATCAGTGAGTCTGAACTGATGAACACTGAAGCTTTCTTT. It yields the protein CAISESELMNTEAFF.

The V call is TRBV6-2 or TRBV6-3, the J call TRBJ1-1, with D maybe TRBD1 (5 bases). The CDR3 is 11 amino acids. Trimming took off 4 bases at V and 8 bases at J, with 8 bases between the two ends. Germline V CDR1 and CDR2: MNHEY, SVGEGT. CDR3 sequence reads: CASSLGDEAFF. The CDR3 DNA is TGTGCCAGCAGTTTGGGGGACGAAGCTTTCTTT.